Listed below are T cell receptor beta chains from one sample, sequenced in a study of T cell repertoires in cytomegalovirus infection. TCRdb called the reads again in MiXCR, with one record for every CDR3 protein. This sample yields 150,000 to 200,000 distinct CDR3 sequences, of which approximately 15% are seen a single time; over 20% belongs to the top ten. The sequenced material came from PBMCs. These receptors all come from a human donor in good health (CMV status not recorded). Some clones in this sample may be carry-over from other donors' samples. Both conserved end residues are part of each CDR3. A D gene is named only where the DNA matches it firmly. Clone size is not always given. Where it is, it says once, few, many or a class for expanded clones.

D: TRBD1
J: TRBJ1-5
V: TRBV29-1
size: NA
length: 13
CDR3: CSVGTGSNQPQHF
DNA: TGCAGCGTCGGGACAGGGTCGAATCAGCCCCAGCATTTT

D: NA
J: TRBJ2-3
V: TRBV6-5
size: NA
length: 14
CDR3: CASSSGTSTDTQYF
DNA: TGTGCCAGCAGTTCAGGGACTAGCACAGATACGCAGTATTTT

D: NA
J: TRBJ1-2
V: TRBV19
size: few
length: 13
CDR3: CASWAWGAYGYTF
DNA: TGTGCCAGCTGGGCGTGGGGGGCCTATGGCTACACCTTC

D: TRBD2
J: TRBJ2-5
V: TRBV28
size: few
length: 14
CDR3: CASSLFSGGETQYF
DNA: TGTGCCAGCAGTTTGTTTTCGGGGGGAGAGACCCAGTACTTC

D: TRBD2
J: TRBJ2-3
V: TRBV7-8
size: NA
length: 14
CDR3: CASRPTSGSDTQYF
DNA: TGTGCCAGCAGACCGACTAGCGGGAGTGATACGCAGTATTTT

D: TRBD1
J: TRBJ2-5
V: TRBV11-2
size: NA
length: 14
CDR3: CASSQPGQQETQYF
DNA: TGTGCCAGCAGCCAACCGGGACAGCAAGAGACCCAGTACTTC

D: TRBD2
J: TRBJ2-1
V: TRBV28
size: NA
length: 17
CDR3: CASSPQVLAGLYNEQFF
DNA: TGTGCCAGCAGTCCCCAAGTCCTAGCGGGATTATACAATGAGCAGTTCTTC

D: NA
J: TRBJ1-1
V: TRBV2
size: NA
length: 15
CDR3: CASSPDSGRNTEAFF
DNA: TGTGCCAGCAGTCCTGACAGCGGGCGTAACACTGAAGCTTTCTTT

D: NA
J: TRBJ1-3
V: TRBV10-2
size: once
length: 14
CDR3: CASKGSRSGNTLYF
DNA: TGCGCCAGTAAGGGAAGTCGCTCTGGAAACACCCTATATTTT

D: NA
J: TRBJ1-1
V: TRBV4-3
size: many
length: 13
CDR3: CASRRGGTTEAFF
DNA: TGCGCCAGCAGAAGAGGCGGGACCACTGAAGCTTTCTTT

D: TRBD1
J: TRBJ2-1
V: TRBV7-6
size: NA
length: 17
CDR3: CASSFRGGAGTGREQFF
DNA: TGTGCCAGCAGCTTTCGAGGTGGGGCCGGGACAGGGCGTGAGCAGTTCTTC

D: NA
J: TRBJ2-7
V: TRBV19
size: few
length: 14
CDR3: CASRDSGDSYEQYF
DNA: TGTGCCAGTAGGGATTCAGGGGACTCCTACGAGCAGTACTTC

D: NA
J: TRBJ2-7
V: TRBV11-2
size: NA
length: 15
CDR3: CASSLTATNSYEQYF
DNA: TGTGCCAGCAGCCTTACAGCTACCAACTCCTACGAGCAGTACTTC

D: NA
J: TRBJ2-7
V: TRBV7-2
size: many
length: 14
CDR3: CASSLRQKLYEQYF
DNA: TGTGCCAGCAGCCTGCGACAGAAACTCTACGAGCAGTACTTC

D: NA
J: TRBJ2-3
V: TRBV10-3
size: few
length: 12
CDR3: CAIGRGGDTQYF
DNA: TGTGCCATCGGTCGAGGGGGGGATACGCAGTATTTT

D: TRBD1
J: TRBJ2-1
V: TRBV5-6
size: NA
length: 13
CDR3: CASSLQGAGEQFF
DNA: TGTGCCAGCAGCTTACAGGGGGCCGGTGAGCAGTTCTTC

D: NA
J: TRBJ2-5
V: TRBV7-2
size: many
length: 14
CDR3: CASSLALGWETQYF
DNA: TGTGCCAGCAGCTTAGCGCTGGGATGGGAGACCCAGTACTTC

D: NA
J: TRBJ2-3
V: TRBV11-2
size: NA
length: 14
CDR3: CASFPGGGTDTQYF
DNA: TGTGCCAGCTTCCCGGGGGGCGGCACAGATACGCAGTATTTT